The entry below gives a single T cell receptor beta chain sequence along with its context. Its antigen remains undetermined. Base qualities are not provided; no much larger clone lies one nucleotide away. This sample was taken from a study of control samples from healthy donors and cancer patients (TCRdb year 2020). Including the terminal cysteine and phenylalanine, the CDR3 comprises 14 residues. Of the read, only the CDR3 DNA is kept; its 42 bases are in frame from base 1. V is pared back by 6 bases and J by 1 base, with 8 bases lying between the germline termini. CDR1 and CDR2 are drawn from the germline V gene: KGHDR, SFDVKD. Libraries were built with the immunoSEQ multiplex PCR assay. Not all clones reach the TCRdb copy of this immuneACCESS table, which keeps in-frame sequences only. Checked studies attribute under half of the gap to unresolved V genes and leave the rest unexplained. The sample profile shows about 270,000 clones; about 80% of them were found once. Roughly 13% of the sample rests with the top ten.

Sequences were obtained from PBMCs. Recombination connected TRBV24-1 to TRBJ2-2; a confident D gene designation cannot be given. The receptor's source is a woman in her sixties with lung cancer. CDR3 reads: CATSPDKNTGELFF. The nucleotide sequence reads TGTGCCACCAGTCCCGACAAGAACACCGGGGAGCTGTTTTTT.